This record covers a single T cell receptor (beta chain). Its antigen is still unknown. The CDR3 covers 14 residues. Trimming cost V 2 bases and J 2 bases, with 8 bases left between them. Per the germline V gene, CDR1 is MRHNA and CDR2 is SNTAGT. This sample was included in a study of glioma-infiltrating T cells. The iRepertoire nested amplicon-rescue multiplex PCR amplified TCR alpha and beta CDR3s from RNA. TCRdb re-derived calls from the multiplex PCR reads in MiXCR, one entry per CDR3 protein. The sample comprises approximately 400,000 distinct CDR3 sequences, about 40% of which are singletons, and around 13% rests with the top ten. Study conclusions and caveats: Tissue-blood divergence was below expectation in non-neoplastic patients, above in gliomas.

What was sequenced was glioma tissue, nonneoplastic brain tissue, or PBMCs (not recorded which). This chain joins TRBV6-4 and TRBJ2-3, with D possibly matching TRBD1 (5 bases). The receptor was derived from a human donor with low-grade glioma or glioblastoma, undergoing nonglioma brain surgery, or in good health (not recorded which). CDR3 amino acids: CASSDEDNTDTQYF. CDR3 nucleotides: TGTGCCAGCAGTGACGAGGACAACACAGATACGCAGTATTTT.